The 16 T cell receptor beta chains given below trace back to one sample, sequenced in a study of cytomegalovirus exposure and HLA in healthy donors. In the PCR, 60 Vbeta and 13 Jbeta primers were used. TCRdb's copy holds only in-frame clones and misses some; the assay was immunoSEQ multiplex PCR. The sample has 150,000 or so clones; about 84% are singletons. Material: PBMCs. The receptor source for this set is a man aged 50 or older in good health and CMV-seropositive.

The CDR3 loop is CASSDTLGLAGDNEQFF. CDR3 in DNA: TGTGCCAGCAGTGACACACTTGGACTAGCGGGGGACAATGAGCAGTTCTTC. V and J are TRBV2 and TRBJ2-1; 13 positions match TRBD2. The CDR3 has 17 amino acids. Per the germline V gene, CDR1 is SNHLY and CDR2 is FYNNEI. The V segment lost 3 bases and the J segment 5 bases; nucleotides outside the gene matches: 7.

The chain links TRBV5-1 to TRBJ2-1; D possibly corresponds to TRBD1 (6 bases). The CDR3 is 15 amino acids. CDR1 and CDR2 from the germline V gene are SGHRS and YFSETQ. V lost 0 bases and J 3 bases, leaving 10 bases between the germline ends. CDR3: CASSLVGGGYNEQFF. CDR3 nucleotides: TGCGCCAGCAGCTTGGTAGGGGGTGGCTACAATGAGCAGTTCTTC.

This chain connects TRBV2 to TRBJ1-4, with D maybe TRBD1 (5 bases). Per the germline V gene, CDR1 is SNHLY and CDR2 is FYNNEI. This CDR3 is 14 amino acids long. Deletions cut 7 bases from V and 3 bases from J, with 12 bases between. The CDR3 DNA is TGTGCCAGCAATAGGGGCGGACCTAATGAAAAACTGTTTTTT. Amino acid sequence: CASNRGGPNEKLFF.

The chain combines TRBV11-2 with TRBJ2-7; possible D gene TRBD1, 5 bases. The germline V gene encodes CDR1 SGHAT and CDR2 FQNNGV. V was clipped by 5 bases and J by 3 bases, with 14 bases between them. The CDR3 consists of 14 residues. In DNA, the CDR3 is TGTGCCAGCAGCCACATACGGACAAACTACGAGCAGTACTTC. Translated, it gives CASSHIRTNYEQYF.

In nucleotides, the CDR3 is TGTGCCAGCAGCTTACCCGGGACTAGCGAGGATGAGCAGTTCTTC. This encodes CASSLPGTSEDEQFF. The chain employs TRBV5-6 and TRBJ2-1; 10 bases match TRBD2. The ends lost 2 bases at V and 8 bases at J; junction bases unmatched: 7. Germline CDR1 SGHDT, CDR2 YYEEEE. This CDR3 comprises 15 residues.

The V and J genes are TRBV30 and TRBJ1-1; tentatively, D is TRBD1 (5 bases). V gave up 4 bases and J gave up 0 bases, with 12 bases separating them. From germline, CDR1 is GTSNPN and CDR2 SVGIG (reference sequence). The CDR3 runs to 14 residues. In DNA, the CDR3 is TGTGCCTGGAATAGACAGACGATGAACACTGAAGCTTTCTTT. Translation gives CAWNRQTMNTEAFF.

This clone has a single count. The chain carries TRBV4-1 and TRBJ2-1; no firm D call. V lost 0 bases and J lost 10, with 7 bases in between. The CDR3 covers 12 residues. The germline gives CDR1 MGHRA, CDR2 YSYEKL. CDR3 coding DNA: TGCGCCAGCAGCCAAGATTTAGCCGAGCAGTTCTTC. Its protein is CASSQDLAEQFF.

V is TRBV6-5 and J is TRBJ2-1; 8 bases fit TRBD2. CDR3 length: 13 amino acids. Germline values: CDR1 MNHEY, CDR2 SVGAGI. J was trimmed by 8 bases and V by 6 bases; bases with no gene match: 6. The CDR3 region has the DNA TGTGCCAGCAGACGATCGGGGGGGGATGAGCAGTTCTTC. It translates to CASRRSGGDEQFF.

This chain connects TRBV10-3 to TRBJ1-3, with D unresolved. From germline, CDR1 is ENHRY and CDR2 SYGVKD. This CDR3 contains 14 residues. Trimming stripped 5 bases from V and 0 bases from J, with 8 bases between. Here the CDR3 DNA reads TGTGCCATCAGTCGGGGAAACTCTGGAAACACCATATATTTT. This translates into CAISRGNSGNTIYF.

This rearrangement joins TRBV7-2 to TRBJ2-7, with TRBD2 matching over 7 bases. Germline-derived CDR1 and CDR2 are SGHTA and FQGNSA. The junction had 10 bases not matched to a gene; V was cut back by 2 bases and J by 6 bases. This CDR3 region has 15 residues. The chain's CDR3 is CASSLMFLAAGEQYF. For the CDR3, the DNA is TGTGCCAGCAGCTTAATGTTTCTAGCGGCCGGCGAGCAGTACTTC.

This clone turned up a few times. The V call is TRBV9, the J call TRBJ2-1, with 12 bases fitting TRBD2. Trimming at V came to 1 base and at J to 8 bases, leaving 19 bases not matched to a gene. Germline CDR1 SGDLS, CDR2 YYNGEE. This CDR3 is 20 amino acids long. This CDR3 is CASSVSVGGTGTSGLDEQFF. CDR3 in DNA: TGTGCCAGCAGCGTATCCGTAGGGGGGACCGGGACTAGCGGGTTGGATGAGCAGTTCTTC.

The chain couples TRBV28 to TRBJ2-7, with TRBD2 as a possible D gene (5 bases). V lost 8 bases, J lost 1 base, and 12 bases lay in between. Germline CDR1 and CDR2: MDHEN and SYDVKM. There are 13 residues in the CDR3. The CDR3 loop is CASRSGISYEQYF. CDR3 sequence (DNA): TGTGCCAGCCGGTCCGGGATTTCCTACGAGCAGTACTTC.

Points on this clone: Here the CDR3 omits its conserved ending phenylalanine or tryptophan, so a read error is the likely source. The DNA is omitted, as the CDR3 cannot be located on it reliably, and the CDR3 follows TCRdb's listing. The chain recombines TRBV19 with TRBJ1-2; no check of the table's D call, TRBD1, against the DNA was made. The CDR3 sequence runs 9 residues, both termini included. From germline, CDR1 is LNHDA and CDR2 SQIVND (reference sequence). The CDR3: CASSGDRAP.

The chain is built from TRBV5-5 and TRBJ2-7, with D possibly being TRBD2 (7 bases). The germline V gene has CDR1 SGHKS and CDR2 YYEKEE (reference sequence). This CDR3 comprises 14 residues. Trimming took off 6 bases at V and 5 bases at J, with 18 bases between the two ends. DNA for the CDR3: TGTGCCAGCACCGTCTACGGGGGGCCGAACGAGCAGTACTTC. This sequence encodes CASTVYGGPNEQYF.

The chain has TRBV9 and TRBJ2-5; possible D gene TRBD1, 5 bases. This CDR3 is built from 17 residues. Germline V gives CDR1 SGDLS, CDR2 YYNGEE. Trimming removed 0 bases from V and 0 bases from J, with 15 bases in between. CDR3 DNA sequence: TGTGCCAGCAGCGTAGGGCCTGCACGACAGTACCAAGAGACCCAGTACTTC. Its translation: CASSVGPARQYQETQYF.

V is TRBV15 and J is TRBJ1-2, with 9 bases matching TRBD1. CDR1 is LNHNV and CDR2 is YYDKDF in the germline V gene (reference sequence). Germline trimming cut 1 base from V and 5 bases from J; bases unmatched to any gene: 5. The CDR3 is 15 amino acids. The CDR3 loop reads CATSRALGQGYGYTF. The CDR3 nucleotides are TGTGCCACCAGCAGAGCACTGGGACAGGGATATGGCTACACCTTC.